This T cell receptor beta chain was identified during a study of blood T cell repertoires in COVID-19. Looking at the study overall: The United States, Italy and Spain provided the acute and convalescent COVID-19 samples. Nucleic acid was either cDNA or gDNA, and it came from T cells, B-cell-depleted T cells, or PBMCs.

Germline V gene sequence: CDR1 MGHRA, CDR2 YSYEKL. This CDR3 has 17 amino acids. Trimming took off 2 bases at V and 4 bases at J, with 18 bases between the two ends. Per the original data handling: Reference gene primers were amplified, and this amplification served to estimate nucleated cell counts. Profiling relied on immunoSEQ multiplex PCR, and the TCRdb table lists in-frame clones only, not all of them. That table is the source of V, J and clone size, and D and trimming were worked out from the DNA. The table includes about 240,000 clones, more than 80% detected once. The rearrangement links TRBV4-1 to TRBJ2-1; tentative D call: TRBD1 (6 bases). This clonotype originated in a human donor in a cohort sampled during active COVID-19. The source material was peripheral blood. CDR3 amino acids: CASSQRPGHGPYNEQFF. CDR3 in DNA: TGCGCCAGCAGCCAACGCCCGGGACACGGACCTTACAATGAGCAGTTCTTC.